The 7 T cell receptor beta chains below come from one sample, sequenced in a study of Ad26.COV2.S vaccination and SARS-CoV-2 variants. Treatment meaning: over 15 received Ad26.COV2.S at low or high dose, single or two shots; 5 received placebo; per-sample allocation not given. All samples were drawn on day 63, counting from the first vaccine or placebo injection. Sequenced by immunoSEQ multiplex PCR; TCRdb stores in-frame clones only, minus some. The sample shows roughly 500,000 clones, 85% to 90% of them seen only once. Here the sequenced sample was peripheral blood, taken in a trial of Ad26.COV2.S vaccine versus placebo. The receptors were gathered from a person between 18 and 65 years old who received the Ad26.COV2.S COVID-19 vaccine or a placebo.

The CDR3 is CASSYSRADMNTEAFF. The CDR3 coding sequence is TGTGCCAGCAGTTACTCAAGGGCAGACATGAACACTGAAGCTTTCTTT. The V call is TRBV6-2 or TRBV6-3, the J call TRBJ1-1; D uncertain. V was pared by 0 bases and J by 0 bases, with 11 bases between. The germline V gene has CDR1 MNHEY and CDR2 SVGEGT. The CDR3 runs to 16 residues.

This chain's CDR3 is CASTGLSSYEQYF. In nucleotides, the CDR3 is TGTGCCAGCACGGGACTTAGCTCCTACGAGCAGTACTTC. The genes are TRBV7-2 and TRBJ2-7, with a weak D call TRBD2 (6 bases). The CDR3 covers 13 residues. Per the germline V gene, CDR1 is SGHTA and CDR2 is FQGNSA. The germline V and J ends were trimmed by 7 bases and 0 bases, with 10 bases remaining between them.

This clone showed up just once. J is TRBJ2-1 and V is TRBV4-3, with 9 bases identical to TRBD2. J was trimmed by 7 bases and V by 1 base; bases with no gene match: 5. CDR1 and CDR2 (germline): LGHNA, YSLEER. This CDR3 contains 15 residues. The DNA of the CDR3 is TGCGCCAGCAGCCAAGGTAGCGGGAGAGGGAATGAGCAGTTCTTC. This gives the protein CASSQGSGRGNEQFF.

The CDR3 loop reads CASSKTSGYEQYV. In nucleotides, the CDR3 is TGTGCCAGCTCAAAGACTAGCGGGTACGAGCAGTACGTC. The rearrangement uses TRBV18 and TRBJ2-7, with TRBD2 matching 10 bases. Germline V gives CDR1 KGHSH, CDR2 LQKENI. V was pared by 5 bases and J by 4 bases, with 2 bases of the junction left unmatched. The CDR3 extends over 13 amino acids.

The CDR3 spells CASKLGTGELFF. CDR3 DNA: TGTGCCAGCAAGTTAGGCACCGGGGAGCTGTTTTTT. This chain uses TRBV6-6 with TRBJ2-2; no reliable D call. V was clipped by 7 bases and J by 4 bases, with 7 bases between them. CDR1 is MNHNY and CDR2 is SVGAGI in the germline V gene (reference sequence). This CDR3 region has 12 residues.

The chain is built from TRBV7-3 and TRBJ2-7; maybe TRBD1 (6 bases). From germline, CDR1 is SGHTA and CDR2 FQGTGA. The CDR3 length is 14 residues. Trimming stripped 5 bases from V and 2 bases from J, with 13 bases between. The CDR3 reads CASSPTGSPYEQYF. Written as DNA, the CDR3 is TGTGCCAGCAGCCCTACAGGGTCTCCCTACGAGCAGTACTTC.

The chain employs TRBV4-2 and TRBJ2-3, with D uncertain. The CDR3 spans 15 residues. V lost 8 bases and J 0 bases, leaving 15 bases between the germline ends. The germline V gene has CDR1 LGHNA and CDR2 YNFKEQ. As DNA, the CDR3 is TGTGCCAGCGCATCAGGCTCTCGCAGCACAGATACGCAGTATTTT. This encodes CASASGSRSTDTQYF.